These T cell receptor beta chains were read from a single sample in a study of blood T cell repertoires in COVID-19. The method was immunoSEQ multiplex PCR; TCRdb's version includes in-frame clones alone and lacks a portion of them. The sample carries 150,000 to 200,000 clones, around 80% recorded once. Specimen: peripheral blood. All receptors derive from a woman aged 80 or over with acute or convalescent COVID-19. Both conserved end residues are part of each CDR3.

J gene: TRBJ2-3; V gene: TRBV5-8; CDR3 protein: CASSWGDRDTQYF
J gene: TRBJ2-7; V gene: TRBV7-3; CDR3 protein: CASSLYAPGQGAYEQYF
J gene: TRBJ2-1; V gene: TRBV11-2; CDR3 protein: CASKLLAQPREQFF
J gene: TRBJ2-5; V gene: TRBV5-6; CDR3 protein: CASTLVPDGGETQYF
J gene: TRBJ1-1; V gene: TRBV18; CDR3 protein: CASSPRTGTVNTEAFF
J gene: TRBJ1-2; V gene: TRBV3-1/TRBV3-2; CDR3 protein: CASSQQDRAPTGAGYTF
J gene: TRBJ1-1; V gene: TRBV9; CDR3 protein: CASSAEVNTEAFF
J gene: TRBJ2-2; V gene: TRBV6-4; CDR3 protein: CASSTGTITGELFF
J gene: TRBJ2-7; V gene: TRBV27; CDR3 protein: CASSPQDRGTSYEQYF
J gene: TRBJ2-5; V gene: TRBV5-8; CDR3 protein: CASSHYGQGGQETQYF
J gene: TRBJ1-5; V gene: TRBV7-2; CDR3 protein: CASSLTGWNQPQHF
J gene: TRBJ2-7; V gene: TRBV5-1; CDR3 protein: CASRNPGTGTYEQYF
J gene: TRBJ1-1; V gene: TRBV4-3; CDR3 protein: CASSHDRVGNTEAFF
J gene: TRBJ2-1; V gene: TRBV10-1; CDR3 protein: CASMGLGANEQFF
J gene: TRBJ2-7; V gene: TRBV3-1/TRBV3-2; CDR3 protein: CASSEDGAYEQYF
J gene: TRBJ2-3; V gene: TRBV5-1; CDR3 protein: CASSLQTGGSTDTQYF
J gene: TRBJ1-1; V gene: TRBV5-1; CDR3 protein: CASSLRRNRNTEAFF
J gene: TRBJ2-3; V gene: TRBV6-5; CDR3 protein: CASTGLAYTQYF
J gene: TRBJ2-2; V gene: TRBV6-5; CDR3 protein: CASKEQQGELFF
J gene: TRBJ1-5; V gene: TRBV28; CDR3 protein: CASGRTPDPDQPQHF
J gene: TRBJ2-3; V gene: TRBV4-2; CDR3 protein: CASSQAGGSPDTQYF
J gene: TRBJ1-5; V gene: TRBV18; CDR3 protein: CASSPDRADQPQHF
J gene: TRBJ2-1; V gene: TRBV5-1; CDR3 protein: CASSSELAGGLLEQFF
J gene: TRBJ2-7; V gene: TRBV18; CDR3 protein: CASSPTSGEGQYF
J gene: TRBJ2-1; V gene: TRBV20-1; CDR3 protein: CRAQLGNEQFF
J gene: TRBJ2-7; V gene: TRBV7-9; CDR3 protein: CASRPLSGTKTYEQYF
J gene: TRBJ2-7; V gene: TRBV28; CDR3 protein: CASSFSDRRYEQYF
J gene: TRBJ2-3; V gene: TRBV9; CDR3 protein: CASSAEGAKADTQYF
J gene: TRBJ1-2; V gene: TRBV10-3; CDR3 protein: CAIRPGTGKDGYTF
J gene: TRBJ1-4; V gene: TRBV7-9; CDR3 protein: CASSSGLDTYNEKLFF
J gene: TRBJ1-4; V gene: TRBV28; CDR3 protein: CASRDRVEKLFF
J gene: TRBJ2-4; V gene: TRBV5-1; CDR3 protein: CARGGQRVEAAKNIQYF
J gene: TRBJ1-4; V gene: TRBV19; CDR3 protein: CASRRTGTGSWTNEKLFF
J gene: TRBJ2-1; V gene: TRBV25-1; CDR3 protein: CASSGRGPYNEQFF
J gene: TRBJ1-5; V gene: TRBV23-1; CDR3 protein: CASSQSAGAGNQPQHF
J gene: TRBJ2-2; V gene: TRBV27; CDR3 protein: CASSLGWAQVGELFF
J gene: TRBJ2-3; V gene: TRBV4-2; CDR3 protein: CASSQGGGGMVADTQYF
J gene: TRBJ1-2; V gene: TRBV28; CDR3 protein: CASRLTGYGYTF
J gene: TRBJ2-5; V gene: TRBV29-1; CDR3 protein: CSVGDRGRETQYF
J gene: TRBJ2-7; V gene: TRBV2; CDR3 protein: CASSVQSGYEQYF
J gene: TRBJ2-5; V gene: TRBV3-1/TRBV3-2; CDR3 protein: CASSQERLAAETQYF
J gene: TRBJ1-1; V gene: TRBV19; CDR3 protein: CASSIGGSVNTEAFF
J gene: TRBJ1-5; V gene: TRBV6-2/TRBV6-3; CDR3 protein: CASSYRGTGSNQPQHF
J gene: TRBJ1-6; V gene: TRBV6-1; CDR3 protein: CASSENRGSSPLHF
J gene: TRBJ1-5; V gene: TRBV6-5; CDR3 protein: CASSSREGQPQHF
J gene: TRBJ1-1; V gene: TRBV7-2; CDR3 protein: CASSYHRTVNTEAFF
J gene: TRBJ2-3; V gene: TRBV9; CDR3 protein: CASSVRQGPTDTQYF
J gene: TRBJ2-5; V gene: TRBV6-5; CDR3 protein: CASSSLTGMETQYF
J gene: TRBJ1-6; V gene: TRBV29-1; CDR3 protein: CSVRTTGDYNSPLHF
J gene: TRBJ2-3; V gene: TRBV28; CDR3 protein: CASSSLQGMYLRGDTQYF
J gene: TRBJ1-5; V gene: TRBV6-4; CDR3 protein: CASSDYLGQPQHF
J gene: TRBJ1-2; V gene: TRBV10-3; CDR3 protein: CAISGGQGHGYTF